Following are 17 T cell receptor beta chains from one sample sequenced in a study of T cells in Graves' hyperthyroidism and ophthalmopathy (dated by TCRdb to about 2019). Receptor amplification or capture employed multiplex PCR. Sequenced on an Illumina HiSeq 2000. TCR beta CDR3 regions were amplified from RNA transcripts. The first round of RT-PCR for the TCR CDR3 was performed with the HTBI primer set and the Qiagen OneStep RT-PCR kit. Using fastp trimming at Q25 and MiXCR clonotype assembly, TCRdb reanalyzed the public sequencing data and kept in-frame beta chains. Each entry merges the rows of one CDR3 protein and shows their most common DNA and genes. The sample table contains about 150,000 distinct CDR3 sequences; only one count was recorded for about 20% of them. About 70% of the sample goes to the ten largest clones. The sample consisted of blood. The receptors here all came from a woman aged 50 to 65 with Graves' hyperthyroidism that later progressed to Graves' ophthalmopathy.

This sequence joins TRBV19 and TRBJ1-1, with unresolved D. CDR3 length equals 14 residues. Germline V gene lookup returns CDR1 LNHDA and CDR2 SQIVND (reference sequence). V was clipped by 7 bases and J by 0 bases, with 12 bases between them. CDR3 sequence reads: CASTKENMNTEAFF. The CDR3 DNA sequence: TGTGCCAGTACCAAGGAAAACATGAACACTGAAGCTTTCTTT.

This clonotype was found many times. V gene TRBV2 combines with J gene TRBJ2-3; TRBD2 matches 7 bases. Germline loops: CDR1 SNHLY, CDR2 FYNNEI. Germline trimming cut 3 bases from V and 6 bases from J; bases unmatched to any gene: 12. This CDR3 has 16 amino acids. The CDR3 DNA is TGTGCCAGCAGTGACAGGCTAGCGGTCGTTCGGGATACGCAGTATTTT. Protein sequence: CASSDRLAVVRDTQYF. The variable domain in full, completed from reference TRBV2 and TRBJ2-3, reads EPEVTQTPSHQVTQMGQEVILRCVPISNHLYFYWYRQILGQKVEFLVSFYNNEISEKSEIFDDQFSVERPDGSNFTLKIRSTKLEDSAMYFCASSDRLAVVRDTQYFGPGTRLTVL.

The sample holds many counts of this clonotype. The chain links TRBV6-1 to TRBJ2-1, with D maybe TRBD1 (5 bases). The CDR3 covers 12 residues. V dropped 6 bases and J dropped 8 bases, with 11 bases sitting between them. Germline-derived CDR1 and CDR2 are MNHNS and SASEGT. CDR3 nucleotide sequence: TGTGCCAGCAGAGGACACCACCATGAGCAGTTCTTC. Its translation is CASRGHHHEQFF.

This clonotype was recorded a few times. The V call is TRBV25-1, the J call TRBJ1-4, with 7 bases that match TRBD1. V lost 5 bases and J lost 8; bases outside the gene matches: 14. Germline values: CDR1 MGHDK, CDR2 SYGVNS. CDR3 length: 16 residues. CDR3 coding DNA: TGTGCCAGCAGTCCCAACCGACAGGGCTTAGGGGAAAAACTGTTTTTT. This gives the protein CASSPNRQGLGEKLFF.

This clonotype was seen repeatedly, ten times or more. The V call is TRBV7-8, the J call TRBJ2-1, with 13 nucleotides matching TRBD2. With V trimmed by 5 bases and J by 7 bases, 5 bases remained unmatched. The CDR3 covers 15 residues. Germline V gene lookup returns CDR1 SGHVS and CDR2 FQNEAQ. CDR3: CASSRLAGGPNEQFF. Here the CDR3 DNA reads TGTGCCAGCAGCCGACTAGCGGGAGGCCCTAATGAGCAGTTCTTC.

The chain has TRBV28 and TRBJ2-7, with no clear D. Trimming took off 9 bases at V and 5 bases at J, with 14 bases between the two ends. The CDR3 sequence is 12 residues long. Germline V gene lookup returns CDR1 MDHEN and CDR2 SYDVKM. The CDR3 here is CASTKQRHEQYF. Written as DNA, the CDR3 is TGTGCCAGTACGAAACAGAGGCACGAGCAGTACTTC.

This clonotype was recorded at least ten times. The chain joins TRBV20-1 to TRBJ2-3; 11 positions agree with TRBD2. J gave up 5 bases and V 6 bases, and 7 bases lay outside the gene matches. Germline-derived CDR1 and CDR2 are DFQATT and SNEGSKA (reference sequence). This CDR3 region has 14 residues. The CDR3 DNA sequence: TGCAGTGCCTATTCTAGCGGGAGGAAAGATACGCAGTATTTT. Protein product: CSAYSSGRKDTQYF.

The V gene is TRBV28, the J gene TRBJ2-2; 9 bases fit TRBD1. The trim removed 3 bases at V and 6 bases at J, leaving 2 bases unmatched. The CDR3 length is 14 residues. Per the germline V gene, CDR1 is MDHEN and CDR2 is SYDVKM. CDR3 bases: TGTGCCAGCAGTTTGGGGGACAGGGCCGGGGAGCTGTTTTTT. Translated, it gives CASSLGDRAGELFF.

This clonotype was detected many times. The chain couples TRBV6-5 to TRBJ1-1, with 10 bases identical to TRBD1. The CDR3 covers 16 residues. Germline values: CDR1 MNHEY, CDR2 SVGAGI. V shed 3 bases, J shed 5 bases, and the junction held 9 bases outside the gene matches. CDR3 coding DNA: TGTGCCAGCAGTTATCAGGGACAGGGGAAGGGGACTGAAGCTTTCTTT. Protein product: CASSYQGQGKGTEAFF.

There are many counts of this clonotype. V and J are TRBV11-2 and TRBJ2-7; unclear D gene. V was clipped by 0 bases and J by 5 bases, with 11 bases between them. The CDR3 sequence is 14 residues long. The germline gives CDR1 SGHAT, CDR2 FQNNGV. CDR3 sequence: CASSLDHGLDEQYF. Here the CDR3 DNA reads TGTGCCAGCAGCTTAGATCACGGTTTGGACGAGCAGTACTTC. The variable domain in full, completed from reference TRBV11-2 and TRBJ2-7, reads EAGVAQSPRYKIIEKRQSVAFWCNPISGHATLYWYQQILGQGPKLLIQFQNNGVVDDSQLPKDRFSAERLKGVDSTLKIQPAKLEDSAVYLCASSLDHGLDEQYFGPGTRLTVT.

V gene TRBV6-2 or TRBV6-3 combines with J gene TRBJ1-1, with 11 bases fitting TRBD1. CDR1 and CDR2 (germline): MNHEY, SVGEGT. V gave up 6 bases and J gave up 0 bases; unmatched junction bases: 9. CDR3 length: 17 residues. The CDR3 nucleotides are TGTGCCAGCAGACCGGGACAGGGGGTGAACGTGAACACTGAAGCTTTCTTT. This encodes CASRPGQGVNVNTEAFF.

This clonotype was seen repeatedly, ten times or more. The rearrangement joins TRBV2 to TRBJ1-5, with 7 bases aligning to TRBD1. The J segment lost 1 base and the V segment lost 6 bases, leaving 6 bases of the junction unmatched. The CDR3 spans 15 residues. The germline gives CDR1 SNHLY, CDR2 FYNNEI. The CDR3 region is CASREYRGSNQPQHF. The CDR3 DNA sequence: TGTGCCAGCAGGGAGTACAGGGGAAGCAATCAGCCCCAGCATTTT.

The V call is TRBV28, the J call TRBJ1-2; D is ambiguous. This CDR3 is 13 amino acids long. V was cut by 6 bases and J by 3 bases, with 11 bases left in between. Germline V gives CDR1 MDHEN, CDR2 SYDVKM. The CDR3 DNA reads as TGTGCCAGCAGCTCAAAACTGGACTATGGCTACACCTTC. Translating gives CASSSKLDYGYTF.

This clonotype was picked up many times. The chain couples TRBV11-2 to TRBJ1-6; D perhaps matches TRBD1 (5 bases). This CDR3 is 15 amino acids long. The germline CDR1 and CDR2 sequences are SGHAT and FQNNGV. Trimming shortened V by 3 bases and J by 7 bases, and 13 bases separated the two germline ends. CDR3 residues: CASSFGTLTNSPLHF. The CDR3 coding sequence is TGTGCCAGCAGCTTCGGGACCCTGACAAATTCACCCCTCCACTTT. The full variable domain, rest sourced from reference TRBV11-2 and TRBJ1-6, is EAGVAQSPRYKIIEKRQSVAFWCNPISGHATLYWYQQILGQGPKLLIQFQNNGVVDDSQLPKDRFSAERLKGVDSTLKIQPAKLEDSAVYLCASSFGTLTNSPLHFGNGTRLTVT.

The chain is built from TRBV5-1 and TRBJ2-7, with 9 bases fitting TRBD2. The CDR3 spans 15 residues. The ends lost 0 bases at V and 6 bases at J; junction bases unmatched: 7. Per germline, CDR1 SGHRS and CDR2 YFSETQ. The CDR3 loop is CASSLEVAGVGEQYF. The CDR3 coding sequence is TGCGCCAGCAGCTTGGAGGTAGCGGGAGTCGGCGAGCAGTACTTC.

V is TRBV5-1 and J is TRBJ2-5; possibly TRBD1 for D (5 bases). V lost 0 bases to trimming and J lost 2 bases, with 11 bases between them. Germline loops: CDR1 SGHRS, CDR2 YFSETQ. This CDR3 region has 15 residues. CDR3 bases: TGCGCCAGCAGCTTGGTCGGCAGGGTTCAAGAGACCCAGTACTTC. Its translation: CASSLVGRVQETQYF.

The V call is TRBV3-1, the J call TRBJ1-1, with a tentative D call TRBD1 (5 bases). There are 14 residues in the CDR3. Germline assignment: CDR1 LGHDT and CDR2 YNNKEL (reference sequence). The ends were cut back, 4 bases at V and 1 base at J, with 10 bases in the middle. The CDR3 reads CASSRGLSNTEAFF. The CDR3 DNA is TGTGCCAGCAGCCGGGGACTCTCGAACACTGAAGCTTTCTTT.